The 25 T cell receptor beta chains listed next were all sequenced from one sample in a study of beta chain features in type 1 diabetes listed by TCRdb under 2018. Their specific antigens are unknown. The paper's findings and limits, for the study overall: In all four CD4+ subsets, TCRB CDR3 length was moderately but significantly shorter in type 1 diabetes patients.

The library was obtained by the immunoSEQ multiplex PCR assay. The High Capacity cDNA Reverse Transcription Kit was used to reverse transcribe all of the isolated RNA, meaning that expressed TCRB transcripts were what got sequenced. TCRdb retrieved this table from immuneACCESS and kept in-frame rearrangements only. Not all clones are present; in checked studies, unresolved V genes account for under half, and no reason is known for the remainder. The sample table shows some 190,000 clones, and about 7.8% are seen once. The ten largest clonotypes hold approximately 0.93% of the sample. Source material: central memory CD4+ T cells from blood. These TCRs come from a woman aged 40 to 50 with type 1 diabetes.

The chain has TRBV6-6 and TRBJ1-1, with 9 bases fitting TRBD1. Germline lookup yields CDR1 MNHNY and CDR2 SVGAGI (reference sequence). The V segment lost 5 bases and the J segment 4 bases; nucleotides outside the gene matches: 2. The CDR3 extends over 13 amino acids. The chain's CDR3 is CASSTGGSTEAFF. CDR3 nucleotide sequence: TGTGCCAGCAGTACAGGGGGCTCCACTGAAGCTTTCTTT.

This chain connects TRBV23-1 to TRBJ2-3; TRBD2 agrees at 8 bases. TRBV23-1 has ORF status, its function being uncertain. The CDR3 runs to 23 residues. Losses at the gene ends were 0 bases for V and 5 bases for J; bases not matched to a gene: 28. DNA of the CDR3: TGCGCCAGCAGTCAATCGGGCAATTCCCATAGCGGGTATCACGGGAGGGCGGGAGATACGCAGTATTTT. Translating it yields CASSQSGNSHSGYHGRAGDTQYF.

This clone appeared many times. The V gene is TRBV28, the J gene TRBJ1-6; D unresolved. CDR1 MDHEN and CDR2 SYDVKM come from the germline V gene. The CDR3 loop spans 12 amino acids. Trimming stripped 3 bases from V and 14 bases from J, with 11 bases between. CDR3 amino acids: CASSFLIQTLHF. The CDR3 nucleotides are TGTGCCAGCAGTTTCCTTATTCAGACCCTCCACTTT.

This clone was counted ten times or more. The chain employs TRBV6-6 and TRBJ2-5, with a tentative D call TRBD1 (6 bases). The CDR3 has 13 amino acids. V lost 7 bases and J lost 9, with 18 bases in between. Germline V gene sequence: CDR1 MNHNY, CDR2 SVGAGI (reference sequence). The CDR3 nucleotides are TGTGCCAGCACCCCATCAGGGGCCAGGGCCCAGTACTTC. Encoded protein: CASTPSGARAQYF.

The DNA for the CDR3 is TGTGCCAGCAGAGCCTCGACGGGGTCCAGCTCCTACAATGAGCAGTTCTTC. This translates into CASRASTGSSSYNEQFF. The chain couples TRBV28 to TRBJ2-1; the D gene is possibly TRBD2 (5 bases). Trimming removed 6 bases at V and 0 bases at J, with 18 bases between. CDR3 length: 17 amino acids. Germline values: CDR1 MDHEN, CDR2 SYDVKM. The variable domain in full, completed from reference TRBV28 and TRBJ2-1, reads DVKVTQSSRYLVKRTGEKVFLECVQDMDHENMFWYRQDPGLGLRLIYFSYDVKMKEKGDIPEGYSVSREKKERFSLILESASTNQTSMYLCASRASTGSSSYNEQFFGPGTRLTVL.

The chain carries TRBV10-3 and TRBJ2-6; 9 nucleotides match TRBD1. The germline V gene encodes CDR1 ENHRY and CDR2 SYGVKD. V lost 6 bases to trimming and J lost 4 bases; unmatched junction nucleotides: 4. The CDR3 is made up of 15 amino acids. The CDR3 DNA is TGTGCCATCAGCGGACAGGGGCGAGGGGCCAACGTCCTGACTTTC. It codes for CAISGQGRGANVLTF.

In this sample, this clone turned up a few times. The chain uses TRBV7-9 and TRBJ2-3, with no clear D. V was pared by 5 bases and J by 4 bases, with 13 bases between. The V gene's germline CDR1 is SEHNR and CDR2 FQNEAQ (reference sequence). The CDR3 runs to 14 residues. CDR3: CASSIHEAPDTQYF. The CDR3 coding sequence is TGTGCCAGCAGCATCCATGAGGCACCAGATACGCAGTATTTT.

This clone was counted between two and nine times. V gene TRBV4-1 combines with J gene TRBJ2-7; TRBD2 matches 11 bases. The CDR3 spans 14 residues. With 3 bases clipped from V and 3 bases from J, the junction kept 1 base outside the gene matches. Germline lookup yields CDR1 MGHRA and CDR2 YSYEKL. The CDR3 sequence: CASSQTSGVYEQYF. The CDR3 DNA reads as TGCGCCAGCAGCCAGACTAGCGGGGTCTACGAGCAGTACTTC.

A few counts support this clone. CDR3 residues: CASILSGRAFYEQYF. CDR3 nucleotide sequence: TGTGCCAGCATCCTTAGCGGGAGGGCCTTTTACGAGCAGTACTTC. The rearrangement links TRBV28 to TRBJ2-7, with TRBD2 identical over 11 bases. Per the germline V gene, CDR1 is MDHEN and CDR2 is SYDVKM. V dropped 7 bases and J dropped 4; count of bases not matched to a gene: 9. This CDR3 contains 15 residues.

This clone was counted a few times. The rearrangement links TRBV28 to TRBJ1-2, with 9 bases identical to TRBD1. The V and J ends lost 3 bases and 12 bases, in that order; junction bases with no gene match: 2. Germline CDR1 MDHEN, CDR2 SYDVKM. CDR3 length: 11 amino acids. The CDR3 DNA reads TGTGCCAGCAGTTTGGGACAGGGCAACACCTTC. Translated, it gives CASSLGQGNTF.

V and J are TRBV7-2 and TRBJ1-4; D is ambiguous. The germline V gene encodes CDR1 SGHTA and CDR2 FQGNSA. V was pared by 3 bases and J by 0 bases, with 17 bases between. This CDR3 comprises 18 residues. The CDR3 DNA reads as TGTGCCAGCAGCTTCCAATTAGTCCCGGGAACAACTAATGAAAAACTGTTTTTT. Amino acid sequence: CASSFQLVPGTTNEKLFF.

The chain has TRBV7-3 and TRBJ2-3; perhaps TRBD2 as D (6 bases). Trimming removed 2 bases from V and 5 bases from J, with 14 bases in between. The CDR3 is 15 residues long. CDR1 and CDR2 from the germline V gene are SGHTA and FQGTGA. The CDR3 is CASSLGGYEGDTQYF. CDR3 in DNA: TGTGCCAGCAGCTTAGGAGGGTATGAGGGAGATACGCAGTATTTT.

This chain links TRBV4-3 with TRBJ1-1; no reliable D call. Trimming pared 3 bases from V and 5 bases from J, leaving 10 bases between. There are 13 residues in the CDR3. Germline values: CDR1 LGHNA, CDR2 YSLEER. CDR3 DNA: TGCGCCAGCAGCCAGAAGAGCGGGACTGAAGCTTTCTTT. Translating gives CASSQKSGTEAFF.

In this sample, this clone turned up a few times. This CDR3 is CASSVGTGYQSTDTQYF. The CDR3 DNA is TGTGCCAGCAGCGTAGGGACAGGCTACCAGTCGACAGATACGCAGTATTTT. The chain has TRBV9 and TRBJ2-3, with 7 bases matching TRBD1. The CDR3 has 17 residues. V dropped 0 bases and J dropped 3; count of bases not matched to a gene: 10. Germline CDR1 and CDR2: SGDLS and YYNGEE.

The chain has TRBV4-2 and TRBJ2-6; no definite D call. CDR3 length: 16 residues. Germline assignment: CDR1 LGHNA and CDR2 YNFKEQ. V lost 3 bases to trimming and J lost 0 bases, with 9 bases between them. The CDR3 loop is CASSHGPYSGANVLTF. The CDR3 DNA follows: TGTGCCAGCAGCCATGGGCCATACTCTGGGGCCAACGTCCTGACTTTC.

The chain combines TRBV6-6 with TRBJ1-5; D may be TRBD1 (6 bases). Per the germline V gene, CDR1 is MNHNY and CDR2 is SVGAGI (reference sequence). Deletions cut 7 bases from V and 4 bases from J, with 11 bases between. CDR3 length: 13 amino acids. The CDR3 here is CASKATGNQPQHF. Here the CDR3 DNA reads TGTGCCAGCAAAGCAACAGGGAATCAGCCCCAGCATTTT.

This clone appeared a few times. J is TRBJ1-5 and V is TRBV19, with D perhaps TRBD1 (5 bases). Germline-derived CDR1 and CDR2 are LNHDA and SQIVND (reference sequence). This CDR3 region has 13 residues. The germline V and J ends were trimmed by 7 bases and 7 bases, with 14 bases remaining between them. The chain's CDR3 is CASTRERGQPQHF. The CDR3 DNA follows: TGTGCCAGTACCAGGGAGCGGGGCCAGCCCCAGCATTTT.

This clone was recorded once. The chain joins TRBV28 to TRBJ2-7, with 11 bases aligning to TRBD1. V trimming: 5 bases; J trimming: 6 bases; junction bases outside the gene matches: 6. The CDR3 contains 14 residues. Looked up from germline, CDR1 is MDHEN and CDR2 is SYDVKM. The CDR3 region has the DNA TGTGCCAGCAGTACCAGGACAGGGGGCGCCGAGCAGTACTTC. This codes for CASSTRTGGAEQYF. The whole variable domain, remainder taken from reference TRBV28 and TRBJ2-7, is DVKVTQSSRYLVKRTGEKVFLECVQDMDHENMFWYRQDPGLGLRLIYFSYDVKMKEKGDIPEGYSVSREKKERFSLILESASTNQTSMYLCASSTRTGGAEQYFGPGTRLTVT.

This clone occurred a few times. V is TRBV7-2 and J is TRBJ2-1, with 11 bases matching TRBD2. The CDR3 contains 14 residues. J lost 5 bases, V lost 5 bases, and 2 bases had no gene match. In germline, CDR1 is SGHTA, CDR2 FQGNSA. The CDR3: CASSPGLADNEQFF. DNA for the CDR3: TGTGCCAGCAGCCCGGGACTAGCGGACAATGAGCAGTTCTTC.

The chain is built from TRBV19 and TRBJ1-4, with D perhaps TRBD1 (6 bases). Germline CDR1 LNHDA, CDR2 SQIVND (reference sequence). This CDR3 has 14 residues. The germline V and J ends were trimmed by 6 bases and 7 bases, with 15 bases remaining between them. CDR3 region: CASRAAGAVEKLFF. CDR3 nucleotide sequence: TGTGCCAGTAGAGCAGCAGGGGCGGTTGAAAAACTGTTTTTT.

This chain uses TRBV4-3 with TRBJ2-5, with D tentatively TRBD2 (5 bases). The end of the DNA aligns better with TRBJ2-7, so the J call may be wrong. Germline V gives CDR1 LGHNA, CDR2 YSLEER. The CDR3 totals 13 residues. CDR3 sequence (DNA): TGCGCCAGCAGCCGAGGACTTGTTGGCGAGCAGTACTTC. Its translation: CASSRGLVGEQYF.

The chain uses TRBV11-2 and TRBJ1-1; 7 bases are a match to TRBD1. The trim removed 5 bases at V and 7 bases at J, leaving 10 bases unmatched. CDR1 and CDR2 (germline): SGHAT, FQNNGV. This CDR3 is 14 amino acids long. The CDR3: CASSPVAQGGEAFF. CDR3 coding DNA: TGTGCCAGCAGCCCAGTCGCGCAGGGGGGTGAAGCTTTCTTT.

CDR3 in amino acids: CAWSPPVSGRATQYF. In DNA, the CDR3 is TGTGCCTGGAGTCCACCGGTTAGCGGGAGGGCGACCCAGTACTTC. This chain links TRBV30 with TRBJ2-5, with 11 bases matching TRBD2. V trimming: 2 bases; J trimming: 7 bases; junction bases outside the gene matches: 9. This CDR3 contains 15 residues. Germline values: CDR1 GTSNPN, CDR2 SVGIG (reference sequence).

This clone was counted only a few times. The gene calls are TRBV7-8 and TRBJ1-4; the match to TRBD1 covers 7 bases. The V gene end was trimmed by 6 bases and the J gene end by 6 bases; junction bases not matched to a gene: 4. CDR1 and CDR2 from the germline V gene are SGHVS and FQNEAQ. The CDR3 length is 13 residues. The CDR3 reads CASRRQGDEKLFF. For the CDR3, the DNA is TGTGCCAGCAGGAGACAGGGAGATGAAAAACTGTTTTTT.

The chain employs TRBV4-1 and TRBJ1-2; 7 bases align to TRBD1. The CDR3 is 15 amino acids. The J segment lost 4 bases and the V segment lost 0 bases, leaving 5 bases of the junction unmatched. The germline gives CDR1 MGHRA, CDR2 YSYEKL. The CDR3 DNA is TGCGCCAGCAGCCAAGATAAGGGGGCGGTCTATGGCTACACCTTC. Amino acids: CASSQDKGAVYGYTF.